This record looks at one TCR beta chain sequence and its context. The data originate from a study of cytomegalovirus exposure and HLA in healthy donors. Unmatched junction bases numbered 12, after V lost 4 bases and J lost 7 bases. Germline-derived CDR1 and CDR2 are SGDLS and YYNGEE. The CDR3 has 15 residues. Primers: 60 Vbeta forward and 13 Jbeta reverse. The method was immunoSEQ multiplex PCR; TCRdb's version includes in-frame clones alone and lacks a portion of them. The sample has about 240,000 clones, 75% to 85% seen once. The rearrangement uses TRBV9 and TRBJ2-7; 9 positions match TRBD1. Sequencing used PBMCs. The TCR sequence derives from a woman aged 55-70 years in good health and CMV-seropositive. The DNA for the CDR3 is TGTGCCAGCAGCCCAGACACGGGGACAGGGAGGGAGCAGTACTTC. Amino acid sequence: CASSPDTGTGREQYF.